The source of this TCR beta chain is a study of identical twins. TCRdb analysed the 5' RACE reads with MiXCR anew, one entry per CDR3 protein. The data contain some 320,000 distinct CDR3 sequences, 9% to 15% of them singletons. Another study also made use of these data, one on yellow fever vaccine responses in identical twins.

The sequence came from a young woman in good health. Sample: CD8+ T cells sorted from blood.

CDR3 sequence reads: CSARSVGAYEQYV. CDR3 in DNA: TGCAGTGCTAGAAGTGTGGGCGCCTACGAGCAGTACGTC. This chain joins TRBV20-1 and TRBJ2-7, with D unclear. The CDR3 extends over 13 amino acids. The V gene's germline CDR1 is DFQATT and CDR2 SNEGSKA (reference sequence). The ends were cut back, 2 bases at V and 2 bases at J, with 10 bases in the middle.